This entry describes one T cell receptor (beta chain). This sample was included in a study of CD8+ T cells in alopecia areata. Extracted from the samples, RNA was reverse transcribed into cDNA to serve as the sequencing template. Method: immunoSEQ multiplex PCR; TCRdb's copy keeps in-frame clones and lacks some. This sample has more than 150,000 clones, with about 51% found just once. Lesional scalp punch biopsies and peripheral blood came from alopecia areata patients. Sequenced here: CD8+ T cells sorted from blood, sampled at week 0. This clonotype originated in a human donor with alopecia areata.

CDR3 protein: CASSPDREAGYTF. CDR3 DNA sequence: TGTGCCAGCAGCCCAGACAGGGAGGCTGGCTACACCTTC. The chain combines TRBV27 with TRBJ1-2; 7 bases agree with TRBD1. The CDR3 runs to 13 residues. CDR1 is MNHEY, CDR2 SMNVEV, per germline (reference sequence). Trimming took 6 bases from V and 7 from J; bases not matched to a gene: 8.